This T cell receptor beta chain was identified during a study of CD8 T cells in Susac syndrome. Study information: Sequenced Susac syndrome patients included roughly six with clinically active disease and about eight in remission. Findings of the study overall: In Susac patients, clonal expansion was not detected in CD4+ cells. The study recognized that the number of individuals in its TCR sequencing and HLA analysis was relatively small.

Random hexamers primed reverse transcription of about 0.5 to 1 ug RNA. Amplification of TCR beta CDR3 was carried out by immunoSEQ multiplex PCR, which covered 54 Vbeta and 13 Jbeta segments. Via MiXCR, TCRdb re-called the immunoSEQ multiplex PCR reads, giving one row per CDR3 protein. The table shows 200,000 or so distinct CDR3 sequences, with 95% occurring only once. This CDR3 spans 15 amino acids. Germline CDR1 reads SGHDN; CDR2 reads FVKESK. V lost 5 bases and J lost 1, with 14 bases in between. This clonotype was detected only a few times. Its target is unknown. The source material was CD4+ T cells from PBMCs. This receptor was identified in a human donor with Susac syndrome. The chain combines TRBV14 with TRBJ1-1, with D maybe TRBD1 (6 bases). The CDR3 DNA follows: TGTGCCAGCAGCTTTAGGGGGGCCGGGAACACTGAAGCTTTCTTT. Amino acid sequence: CASSFRGAGNTEAFF.